This T cell receptor (beta chain) derives from a study of T cell responses to AZD1222 COVID-19 vaccine. Study conclusions and caveats: White British donors predominated, females outnumbered males, and clonal diversity was possibly underestimated. Repertoires were obtained only post-peak T cell response.

CDR1 and CDR2 from the germline V gene are SGHVS and FQNEAQ. Trimming removed 6 bases from V and 4 bases from J, with 15 bases in between. The CDR3 covers 15 residues. Some clones are missing from TCRdb's copy, which holds only in-frame ones; the method was immunoSEQ multiplex PCR. The sample contains around 180,000 clones, 90% to 95% of which appear only once. With regard to this clone: Its antigen is currently unknown.

This sample comprised peripheral blood, obtained 28 days after the second AZD1222 dose. The rearrangement uses TRBV7-8 and TRBJ2-2; D is uncertain. The receptor was isolated from an adult who received the AZD1222 COVID-19 vaccine. The DNA for the CDR3 is TGTGCCAGCAGACAAAATCGTCACGGCACCGGGGAGCTGTTTTTT. Protein product: CASRQNRHGTGELFF.